The rows below give T cell receptor beta chains drawn from one sample of a study of blood T cell repertoires in COVID-19. Using immunoSEQ multiplex PCR, the repertoire was profiled, and TCRdb retains in-frame clones only, with some absent. In the table there are about 180,000 clones, approximately 90% of which are singletons. The material sequenced was peripheral blood. These receptors were collected from a woman in her twenties or thirties with active or convalescent COVID-19. Each CDR3 is given with its conserved first and last residue. A D gene is named only where the DNA matches it firmly. The size field is filled for only some rows; it gives once, few, many or a size class.

.	TRBD2	TRBV14	TRBJ2-7	TGTGCCAGCAGCCAAGAAAGGGGGCTAGCGGGGAGCTCCTACGAGCAGTACTTC	CASSQERGLAGSSYEQYF
.	TRBD2	TRBV27	TRBJ2-7	TGTGCCAGCAGGGGACTAGGAGGGAGGGAGCAGTACTTC	CASRGLGGREQYF
.	TRBD2	TRBV6-6	TRBJ2-3	TGTGCCAGCAGTTACTCGGCTAGCGGGGTAGCAGATACGCAGTATTTT	CASSYSASGVADTQYF
.	.	TRBV9	TRBJ2-6	TGTGCCAGCAGCGTAGTGGGGGGACGGTCCGGGGCCAACGTCCTGACTTTC	CASSVVGGRSGANVLTF
.	TRBD1	TRBV9	TRBJ1-4	TGTGCCAGCAGCGGTGGAGGGACAGGGGCTAATGAAAAACTGTTTTTT	CASSGGGTGANEKLFF
.	TRBD2	TRBV7-9	TRBJ2-3	TGTGCCAGCAGCCAGCGGGAGATCGTAAGCACAGATACGCAGTATTTT	CASSQREIVSTDTQYF
.	TRBD1	TRBV28	TRBJ1-4	TGTGCCAGCAGACTCGACAGGGCAACTAATGAAAAACTGTTTTTT	CASRLDRATNEKLFF
.	.	TRBV7-9	TRBJ1-4	TGTGCCAGCAGCTTAGGGGCACGGGGGGGGCCTGCGGCTAATGAAAAACTGTTTTTT	CASSLGARGGPAANEKLFF
.	.	TRBV7-2	TRBJ2-2	TGTGCCAGCAGCTTAAATCGGTGGACTCGTGACACCGGGGAGCTGTTTTTT	CASSLNRWTRDTGELFF
.	TRBD2	TRBV2	TRBJ2-3	TGTGCCAGCAGTGAAGGCCCGGGAGGTATCACAGATACGCAGTATTTT	CASSEGPGGITDTQYF
.	TRBD1	TRBV5-4	TRBJ1-6	TGTGCCAGCAGCCAGGACAGGGAAGGTTCACCCCTCCACTTT	CASSQDREGSPLHF
.	.	TRBV6-5	TRBJ2-6	TGTGCCAGCAGCCGCAGGGATTCTGGGGCCAACGTCCTGACTTTC	CASSRRDSGANVLTF
.	TRBD1	TRBV18	TRBJ1-1	TGTGCCAGCTCACCGCGGGACAGCCAGACCCGGGGTGAAGCTTTCTTT	CASSPRDSQTRGEAFF
.	TRBD2	TRBV18	TRBJ2-1	TGTGCCAGCTCACCAACTCTAGCGGGAGTGAGCTCCTACAATGAGCAGTTCTTC	CASSPTLAGVSSYNEQFF
.	TRBD2	TRBV6-1	TRBJ2-3	TGTGCCAGCAGTGAAGCAGCGGGGGGCACAGATACGCAGTATTTT	CASSEAAGGTDTQYF
.	.	TRBV10-3	TRBJ1-5	TGTGCCATCAACGAGAGGGACATCTTAGGTCAGCCCCAGCATTTT	CAINERDILGQPQHF
.	TRBD2	TRBV14	TRBJ2-1	TGTGCCAGCAGCCTCAAGATGGGGTCCGGACTAGCAGATGAGCAGTTCTTC	CASSLKMGSGLADEQFF
.	.	TRBV19	TRBJ1-5	TGTGCCAGTAGTCTTCGGAGAACAGGGAAGGATCAGCCCCAGCATTTT	CASSLRRTGKDQPQHF
.	.	TRBV6-5	TRBJ1-1	TGTGCCAGCAGTAGGGGGAACACTGAAGCTTTCTTT	CASSRGNTEAFF
once	TRBD1	TRBV6-5	TRBJ2-1	TGTGCCAGCAGATTGACAGGGGGCGGTGAGCTTAGGCAGTTCTTC	CASRLTGGGELRQFF
few	TRBD2	TRBV7-9	TRBJ2-7	TGTGCCAGCAGCCGGGACTACCACGAGCAGTACTTC	CASSRDYHEQYF
.	TRBD1	TRBV6-5	TRBJ1-2	TGTGCCAGCAGTTACGCCGGGACAGGGGGCGAGGGCTACACCTTC	CASSYAGTGGEGYTF
.	.	TRBV27	TRBJ2-7	TGTGCCAGCAGACTTGCAGGGGCGGCCTACGAGCAGTACTTC	CASRLAGAAYEQYF
.	TRBD1	TRBV6-5	TRBJ2-2	TGTGCCAGCAGTTCTGGACAGGGAAGGACCGGGGAGCTGTTTTTT	CASSSGQGRTGELFF
.	TRBD1	TRBV2	TRBJ1-6	TGTGCCAGCAGTATTACAGGGGGCGGCTATAATTCACCCCTCCACTTT	CASSITGGGYNSPLHF
.	TRBD2	TRBV7-6	TRBJ2-1	TGTGCCAGCAGCCCGGGGGGGGACAATGAGCAGTTCTTC	CASSPGGDNEQFF
.	TRBD2	TRBV5-6	TRBJ2-7	TGTGCCAGCAGCTTGGGGGGACTAGCGTACGAGCAGTACTTC	CASSLGGLAYEQYF
few	TRBD1	TRBV18	TRBJ1-2	TGTGCCAGCTCAGACTCCGGGACAGACCGTAAGACCTTC	CASSDSGTDRKTF
.	.	TRBV12-3/TRBV12-4	TRBJ2-7	TGTGCCAGCAGTTTGGTTCGGGGTGACGAGCAGTACTTC	CASSLVRGDEQYF
.	TRBD2	TRBV25-1	TRBJ2-3	TGTGCCAGCAGTGATGTTACTAGCGGGACAGATACGCAGTATTTT	CASSDVTSGTDTQYF
.	TRBD1	TRBV18	TRBJ2-7	TGTGCCAGCTCACGACAGGGCTCCAACGAGCAGTACTTC	CASSRQGSNEQYF
.	TRBD2	TRBV6-2/TRBV6-3	TRBJ2-7	TGTGCCAGCAGTAGGACCGGGACTAGCGGGAGTCGGGGCTACGAGCAGTACTTC	CASSRTGTSGSRGYEQYF
.	TRBD2	TRBV10-1	TRBJ2-5	TGCGCCAGCAGTCGGGACTATCAAGAGACCCAGTACTTC	CASSRDYQETQYF
.	.	TRBV25-1	TRBJ1-4	TGTGCCAGCCAGGACAGTATTAATGAAAAACTGTTTTTT	CASQDSINEKLFF
.	.	TRBV6-5	TRBJ1-4	TGTGCCAGCAGTTACATCGGGGGACCGAATGAAAAACTGTTTTTT	CASSYIGGPNEKLFF
.	.	TRBV21-1	TRBJ2-1	TGTGCCAGCATACTTCTCCGGAGCGATGAGCAGTTCTTC	CASILLRSDEQFF
.	TRBD1	TRBV2	TRBJ2-6	TGTGCCAGCACAGGACAGGGGACTGGGGCCAACGTCCTGACTTTC	CASTGQGTGANVLTF
once	TRBD2	TRBV28	TRBJ2-1	TGTGCCAGCAGTTTACCAGTAGGGAGCGGGAGAGGTTGGAATGAGCAGTTCTTC	CASSLPVGSGRGWNEQFF
.	.	TRBV11-2	TRBJ1-5	TGTGCCAGCAGCTTAGGGACATTTTATAGCAATCAGCCCCAGCATTTT	CASSLGTFYSNQPQHF
.	.	TRBV7-9	TRBJ2-1	TGTGCCAGCAGCTCCACCCGGGGTAGCGTAACGGGCTACAATGAGCAGTTCTTC	CASSSTRGSVTGYNEQFF
.	.	TRBV4-1	TRBJ2-7	TGCGCCAGCAGCCCCATTGAGGATAGCTCCTACGAGCAGTACTTC	CASSPIEDSSYEQYF
.	TRBD1	TRBV29-1	TRBJ1-2	TGCAGCGCCCGAACAGGGGATGGCTACACCTTC	CSARTGDGYTF
.	.	TRBV19	TRBJ1-2	TGTGCCAGTAGTTTTTCTGGGAGGTATGGCTACACCTTC	CASSFSGRYGYTF
few	.	TRBV20-1	TRBJ1-1	TGCAGTGCCAGCGGGAGACCTGAAGCTTTCTTT	CSASGRPEAFF